The rows below give T cell receptor beta chains drawn from one sample of a study of shared clonotypes between healthy human individuals. The data were produced by immunoSEQ multiplex PCR, yet TCRdb's version contains in-frame clones alone and is incomplete. The sample lists 1.4 million to 1.5 million clones, around 97% occurring once. Material for sequencing was naive CD4+ T cells sorted from blood. The receptors were sampled from a man under 40 in good health. Both conserved end residues are part of each CDR3. The D gene is left open where the match is weak. For some rows the clone size is stated as once, few or many, or as a class when expanded; others skip it.

V gene	J gene	clone size	D gene	CDR3 length	CDR3 protein	CDR3 DNA
TRBV7-8	TRBJ1-1	NA	NA	17	CATAASPFLPRNTEAFF	TGTGCCACAGCCGCCTCTCCCTTTCTTCCACGGAACACTGAAGCTTTCTTT
TRBV2	TRBJ2-7	NA	NA	15	CASSPGGSSFYEQYF	TGTGCCAGCAGTCCAGGGGGGTCAAGCTTCTACGAGCAGTACTTC
TRBV19	TRBJ2-5	NA	TRBD1	21	CASSMIPPGTGELLLKETQYF	TGTGCCAGTAGTATGATCCCCCCGGGGACAGGGGAACTACTCCTTAAGGAGACCCAGTACTTC
TRBV11-2	TRBJ2-5	NA	TRBD2	16	CASSLVRTSRQETQYF	TGTGCCAGCAGCTTAGTTAGGACTAGCAGACAAGAGACCCAGTACTTC
TRBV5-1	TRBJ2-1	NA	TRBD2	14	CASTRPGRGNEQFF	TGCGCCAGCACCAGACCCGGGAGGGGTAATGAGCAGTTCTTC
TRBV9	TRBJ2-7	NA	TRBD1	14	CASSVEQGAGEQYF	TGTGCCAGCAGCGTAGAACAGGGGGCGGGCGAGCAGTACTTC
TRBV5-1	TRBJ2-3	NA	NA	16	CASSRTEASSTDTQYF	TGCGCCAGCAGCCGTACAGAGGCTTCTAGCACAGATACGCAGTATTTT
TRBV30	TRBJ1-3	NA	NA	14	CAWSVRYSGNTIYF	TGTGCCTGGAGTGTACGGTACAGTGGAAACACCATATATTTT
TRBV10-1	TRBJ2-5	NA	NA	13	CASSAVMEETQYF	TGCGCCAGCAGTGCCGTTATGGAAGAGACCCAGTACTTC
TRBV6-1	TRBJ1-5	NA	TRBD1	13	CASNQGADQPQHF	TGTGCCAGCAACCAGGGGGCCGATCAGCCCCAGCATTTT
TRBV2	TRBJ2-5	NA	TRBD2	14	CASSTSGASRAQYF	TGTGCCAGCAGTACTAGCGGGGCCTCCAGGGCCCAGTACTTC
TRBV19	TRBJ2-6	NA	NA	19	CASSIAGRLKISGANVLTF	TGTGCCAGTAGTATCGCCGGTCGGCTTAAGATCTCTGGGGCCAACGTCCTGACTTTC
TRBV6-5	TRBJ1-1	NA	TRBD1	13	CASSRTGDTEAFF	TGTGCCAGCAGTCGAACAGGGGACACTGAAGCTTTCTTT
TRBV28	TRBJ1-5	NA	NA	14	CASSSEGMDQPQHF	TGTGCCAGCAGTTCGGAAGGGATGGATCAGCCCCAGCATTTT
TRBV19	TRBJ2-6	NA	TRBD1	16	CASSMTGASGANVLTF	TGTGCCAGTAGCATGACAGGGGCCTCTGGGGCCAACGTCCTGACTTTC
TRBV30	TRBJ1-4	NA	NA	11	CAWSRGGKLFF	TGTGCCTGGAGTCGAGGGGGGAAACTGTTTTTT
TRBV13	TRBJ2-4	NA	NA	14	CASSLFLAKNIQYF	TGTGCCAGCAGCCTGTTCTTAGCCAAAAACATTCAGTACTTC
TRBV7-9	TRBJ2-5	NA	TRBD2	14	CASSRGGDAETQYF	TGTGCCAGCAGCCGGGGAGGGGACGCCGAGACCCAGTACTTC
TRBV11-2	TRBJ2-7	NA	NA	15	CASSPPEASSYEQYF	TGTGCCAGCAGCCCCCCGGAAGCATCTTCCTACGAGCAGTACTTC
TRBV7-8	TRBJ1-1	once	NA	13	CASRGVANTEAFF	TGTGCCAGCAGGGGGGTGGCGAACACTGAAGCTTTCTTT
TRBV27	TRBJ2-7	NA	TRBD1	13	CASSTGQGGEQYF	TGTGCCAGCAGTACTGGACAGGGCGGCGAGCAGTACTTC
TRBV7-2	TRBJ2-4	NA	NA	15	CASSRGAGAKNIQYF	TGTGCCAGCAGCCGGGGCGCAGGGGCCAAAAACATTCAGTACTTC
TRBV21-1	TRBJ1-2	NA	NA	19	CASSFSGGNPPRLCYGYTF	TGTGCCAGCAGCTTTTCTGGGGGTAACCCCCCTCGTCTATGCTATGGCTACACCTTC
TRBV11-3	TRBJ1-5	NA	NA	15	CASSLIRVGTQPQHF	TGTGCCAGCAGCTTAATCAGGGTAGGAACTCAGCCCCAGCATTTT
TRBV4-3	TRBJ2-1	few	NA	17	CASSQDLEDSSYNEQFF	TGCGCCAGCAGCCAAGATTTAGAGGACAGCTCCTACAATGAGCAGTTCTTC
TRBV2	TRBJ2-4	many	NA	13	CASTRQSKNIQYF	TGTGCCAGCACACGTCAAAGCAAAAACATTCAGTACTTC
TRBV7-6	TRBJ2-2	few	NA	15	CASSLGRVNTGELFF	TGTGCCAGCAGCTTAGGTCGAGTAAACACCGGGGAGCTGTTTTTT
TRBV19	TRBJ2-7	once	NA	14	CASSIDLGQYEQYF	TGTGCCAGTAGTATAGATCTTGGCCAGTACGAGCAGTACTTC
TRBV5-1	TRBJ1-1	NA	TRBD1	17	CASTYRGTGLGNTEAFF	TGCGCCAGCACCTACAGGGGAACGGGATTGGGGAACACTGAAGCTTTCTTT
TRBV19	TRBJ2-3	NA	NA	14	CASSIRALADTQYF	TGTGCCAGTAGTATAAGGGCCCTCGCAGATACGCAGTATTTT
TRBV4-2	TRBJ1-3	NA	TRBD1	18	CASSQGGTGDYSGNTIYF	TGTGCCAGCAGCCAAGGGGGGACAGGCGATTACTCTGGAAACACCATATATTTT
TRBV7-6	TRBJ2-2	NA	TRBD1	14	CASSFVGGAGELFF	TGTGCCAGCAGCTTTGTAGGGGGCGCGGGGGAGCTGTTTTTT
TRBV28	TRBJ2-1	NA	NA	13	CASSLRDSHEQFF	TGTGCCAGCAGTTTACGGGATAGTCATGAGCAGTTCTTC
TRBV2	TRBJ2-5	NA	NA	15	CASRGGTAVRETQYF	TGTGCCAGCAGGGGTGGGACTGCAGTTAGAGAGACCCAGTACTTC
TRBV14	TRBJ1-1	NA	NA	16	CASSQVYPGRNTEAFF	TGTGCCAGCAGCCAAGTTTATCCGGGGAGGAACACTGAAGCTTTCTTT
TRBV11-3	TRBJ2-7	NA	NA	19	CASSCRQGLERDYQYEQYF	TGTGCCAGCAGCTGCAGACAGGGATTGGAGCGGGACTATCAATACGAGCAGTACTTC
TRBV18	TRBJ1-3	NA	NA	17	CASSPTNRQSSGNTIYF	TGTGCCAGCTCACCCACCAACAGGCAGAGCTCTGGAAACACCATATATTTT
TRBV7-9	TRBJ2-1	once	NA	14	CASSPGFSYNEQFF	TGTGCCAGCAGCCCAGGGTTCTCCTACAATGAGCAGTTCTTC
TRBV19	TRBJ2-7	once	TRBD2	16	CASSKPGTSGTYEQYF	TGTGCCAGTAGTAAACCCGGGACTAGCGGTACCTACGAGCAGTACTTC
TRBV7-9	TRBJ1-1	NA	TRBD1	14	CASSLERGRTEAFF	TGTGCCAGCAGCCTTGAGAGGGGGCGTACTGAAGCTTTCTTT
TRBV7-9	TRBJ1-4	NA	NA	14	CASNSKSTNEKLFF	TGTGCCAGCAATTCCAAATCAACTAATGAAAAACTGTTTTTT
TRBV5-4	TRBJ2-3	NA	NA	14	CASSLDSTTDTQYF	TGTGCCAGCAGCTTGGACAGCACCACAGATACGCAGTATTTT
TRBV7-2	TRBJ2-1	NA	NA	15	CASSLVADSYNEQFF	TGTGCCAGCAGCTTAGTGGCTGACTCCTACAATGAGCAGTTCTTC
TRBV7-9	TRBJ1-1	NA	NA	12	CASSLSAVEAFF	TGTGCCAGCAGCTTATCGGCAGTTGAAGCTTTCTTT
TRBV2	TRBJ1-2	NA	NA	14	CASSEAPGVWGYTF	TGTGCCAGCAGTGAAGCGCCAGGGGTGTGGGGCTACACCTTC
TRBV29-1	TRBJ2-7	NA	NA	15	CSVEGGLDFRNEQYF	TGCAGCGTTGAAGGGGGGCTCGATTTCAGGAACGAGCAGTACTTC
TRBV6-5	TRBJ2-6	NA	NA	13	CASRGAGANVLTF	TGTGCCAGCCGCGGAGCTGGGGCCAACGTCCTGACTTTC
TRBV23-1	TRBJ2-3	NA	NA	15	CASSPPVGCTDTQYF	TGCGCCAGCAGCCCCCCGGTCGGGTGCACAGATACGCAGTATTTT
TRBV4-3	TRBJ1-1	NA	NA	17	CASSQEGRNNMNTEAFF	TGCGCCAGCAGCCAAGAAGGCAGGAACAACATGAACACTGAAGCTTTCTTT
TRBV29-1	TRBJ1-3	NA	NA	13	CSVAGRSGNTIYF	TGCAGCGTTGCCGGTCGCTCTGGAAACACCATATATTTT
TRBV15	TRBJ1-5	NA	NA	14	CATSRRGGNQPQHF	TGTGCCACCAGCAGAAGAGGGGGCAATCAGCCCCAGCATTTT
TRBV28	TRBJ2-1	NA	NA	16	CASSLNSAKSYNEQFF	TGTGCCAGCAGTTTAAATTCGGCTAAATCCTACAATGAGCAGTTCTTC
TRBV6-1	TRBJ2-1	NA	NA	14	CASRPGEIYNEQFF	TGTGCCAGCCGGCCAGGGGAAATATACAATGAGCAGTTCTTC
TRBV28	TRBJ2-7	NA	NA	15	CASSLDGGLAYEQYF	TGTGCCAGCAGTTTAGATGGAGGACTCGCCTACGAGCAGTACTTC
TRBV6-6	TRBJ2-5	NA	TRBD2	13	CASKGPGGETQYF	TGTGCCAGCAAAGGGCCCGGGGGGGAGACCCAGTACTTC